These T cell receptor beta chains were read from a single sample in a study of blood T cell repertoires in COVID-19. Using immunoSEQ multiplex PCR, the repertoire was profiled, and TCRdb retains in-frame clones only, with some absent. The sample yields roughly 100,000 clones, about 90% seen once. The sample comprised peripheral blood. The receptors originated from a human donor with active COVID-19. The donor label of this sample is uncertain. Both conserved end residues are part of each CDR3. A D gene is named only where the DNA matches it firmly. The size entry is marked missing in some rows and otherwise reads once, few, many or a size class.

clone size	CDR3 length	V gene	D gene	J gene	CDR3 protein	CDR3 DNA
-	15	TRBV7-9	-	TRBJ2-1	CASTHYLDGNNEQFF	TGTGCCAGCACCCACTACCTAGACGGGAACAATGAGCAGTTCTTC
-	14	TRBV6-2/TRBV6-3	-	TRBJ2-5	CASSSRLVSETQYF	TGTGCCAGCAGTTCTCGGCTAGTATCAGAGACCCAGTACTTC
few	12	TRBV5-1	TRBD2	TRBJ2-1	CASSREVNEQFF	TGCGCCAGCAGCCGGGAGGTTAATGAGCAGTTCTTC
-	17	TRBV4-2	TRBD2	TRBJ2-2	CASSPGRTRENTGELFF	TGTGCCAGCAGCCCGGGTCGGACTAGGGAGAACACCGGGGAGCTGTTTTTT
-	13	TRBV6-5	-	TRBJ2-7	CASTTTVTYEQYF	TGTGCCAGCACTACGACAGTCACCTACGAGCAGTACTTC
-	16	TRBV6-6	-	TRBJ2-3	CASSQTPALSTDTQYF	TGTGCCAGCAGTCAAACCCCCGCGTTAAGCACAGATACGCAGTATTTT
-	12	TRBV7-2	-	TRBJ2-2	CASSFLSGELFF	TGTGCCAGCAGCTTCCTGTCCGGGGAGCTGTTTTTT
-	15	TRBV6-2/TRBV6-3	TRBD1	TRBJ1-5	CASSYPTGRGQPQHF	TGTGCCAGCAGTTACCCGACAGGGCGAGGTCAGCCCCAGCATTTT
-	17	TRBV10-1	-	TRBJ2-5	CASTGSPPGTLQETQYF	TGCGCCAGCACCGGAAGCCCCCCCGGGACACTACAAGAGACCCAGTACTTC
-	13	TRBV11-2	-	TRBJ2-7	CASSSLAVYEQYF	TGTGCCAGCAGCTCTTTGGCTGTCTACGAGCAGTACTTC
-	13	TRBV28	-	TRBJ2-1	CASSFTGVDEQFF	TGTGCCAGCAGCTTTACGGGGGTGGATGAGCAGTTCTTC
-	14	TRBV27	-	TRBJ2-7	CASSSGTLAYEQYF	TGTGCCAGCAGTTCCGGGACACTAGCCTACGAGCAGTACTTC
-	16	TRBV7-6	TRBD1	TRBJ2-1	CASSLHGDRVGNEQFF	TGTGCCAGCAGCCTACATGGGGACAGGGTTGGAAATGAGCAGTTCTTC
-	16	TRBV3-1/TRBV3-2	TRBD2	TRBJ2-1	CASSQENQRGGDEQFF	TGTGCCAGCAGCCAAGAGAACCAGCGGGGGGGCGATGAGCAGTTCTTC
-	13	TRBV12-3/TRBV12-4	TRBD1	TRBJ1-3	CASRQGAMDTIYF	TGTGCCAGCAGACAGGGGGCAATGGACACCATATATTTT
-	16	TRBV4-1	-	TRBJ2-1	CASSYPGLSSYNEQFF	TGCGCCAGCAGCTATCCGGGATTAAGCTCCTACAATGAGCAGTTCTTC
-	15	TRBV15	TRBD1	TRBJ2-1	CATSSPGQGYNEQFF	TGTGCCACCAGCAGCCCGGGACAGGGGTACAATGAGCAGTTCTTC
-	13	TRBV7-8	TRBD2	TRBJ2-1	CASGEGLAGEQFF	TGTGCCAGCGGGGAGGGGCTAGCGGGGGAGCAGTTCTTC
-	16	TRBV7-2	-	TRBJ1-3	CASSLAAASSGNTIYF	TGTGCCAGCAGCTTAGCGGCAGCGAGCTCTGGAAACACCATATATTTT
-	17	TRBV6-2/TRBV6-3	TRBD1	TRBJ1-1	CASSYKQGAPEGPEAFF	TGTGCCAGCAGTTACAAACAGGGGGCGCCTGAAGGCCCTGAAGCTTTCTTT
-	12	TRBV6-5	TRBD1	TRBJ1-2	CASSTGGGGYTF	TGTGCCAGCAGTACAGGGGGTGGTGGCTACACCTTC
-	15	TRBV5-6	TRBD2	TRBJ2-3	CASSLTGGNTDTQYF	TGTGCCAGCAGCTTGACGGGGGGAAACACAGATACGCAGTATTTT
-	18	TRBV6-2/TRBV6-3	TRBD2	TRBJ2-3	CASSYLRLAGARGDTQYF	TGTGCCAGCAGTTACCTGAGACTAGCGGGGGCCAGGGGAGATACGCAGTATTTT
-	15	TRBV3-1/TRBV3-2	TRBD2	TRBJ2-1	CASSQGLAGLNEQFF	TGTGCCAGCAGCCAAGGCCTAGCGGGGTTGAATGAGCAGTTCTTC
few	15	TRBV3-1/TRBV3-2	TRBD1	TRBJ1-6	CASRTGLGYNSPLHF	TGTGCCAGCCGGACAGGGTTGGGTTATAATTCACCCCTCCACTTT
-	15	TRBV7-2	-	TRBJ2-7	CASSPRGGGTYEQYF	TGTGCCAGCAGCCCAAGGGGGGGCGGAACCTACGAGCAGTACTTC
-	13	TRBV4-1	-	TRBJ1-1	CASSQVANTEAFF	TGCGCCAGCAGCCAAGTAGCGAACACTGAAGCTTTCTTT
-	12	TRBV7-8	-	TRBJ2-7	CASSLQGYEQYF	TGTGCCAGCAGCTTACAGGGTTACGAGCAGTACTTC
-	15	TRBV27	TRBD1	TRBJ1-2	CASSSTTDRAYGYTF	TGTGCCAGCAGTTCGACCACGGACAGGGCATATGGCTACACCTTC
-	12	TRBV29-1	-	TRBJ2-7	CSVIAESYEQYF	TGCAGCGTTATAGCGGAGTCCTACGAGCAGTACTTC
-	16	TRBV7-8	-	TRBJ2-1	CASSSRGLATHNEQFF	TGTGCCAGCAGCAGCAGGGGATTGGCTACCCACAATGAGCAGTTCTTC
once	14	TRBV10-3	TRBD2	TRBJ2-1	CAISESAGENEQFF	TGTGCCATCAGTGAGTCAGCGGGGGAAAATGAGCAGTTCTTC
-	12	TRBV20-1	-	TRBJ1-1	CSARDAPKAAFF	TGCAGTGCTCGTGACGCGCCGAAAGCAGCTTTCTTT
once	16	TRBV5-1	TRBD1	TRBJ2-7	CASSPNGRDRDYEQYF	TGCGCCAGCAGCCCCAACGGCCGGGACAGAGACTACGAGCAGTACTTC
-	14	TRBV6-2/TRBV6-3	-	TRBJ1-6	CASSNGGRNSPLHF	TGTGCCAGCAGCAACGGAGGGCGGAATTCACCCCTCCACTTT
-	15	TRBV9	TRBD2	TRBJ2-2	CASSPGGGSTGELFF	TGTGCCAGCAGCCCCGGGGGGGGTAGCACCGGGGAGCTGTTTTTT
-	15	TRBV25-1	-	TRBJ1-4	CASSGPGWLNEKLFF	TGTGCCAGCAGTGGTCCAGGGTGGCTCAATGAAAAACTGTTTTTT
-	17	TRBV27	-	TRBJ2-3	CASSLTTQTSSTDTQYF	TGTGCCAGCAGTTTAACGACACAGACCTCTAGCACAGATACGCAGTATTTT
-	14	TRBV19	TRBD2	TRBJ2-3	CASSPGGPSDTQYF	TGTGCCAGTAGTCCGGGGGGGCCTTCCGATACGCAGTATTTT
-	16	TRBV9	-	TRBJ2-1	CASSPPTAGSYNEQFF	TGTGCCAGCAGCCCCCCTACGGCAGGCTCCTACAATGAGCAGTTCTTC
-	16	TRBV18	TRBD1	TRBJ1-6	CASSPKMGTGNSPLHF	TGTGCCAGCTCACCCAAAATGGGGACAGGGAATTCACCCCTCCACTTT
once	15	TRBV1	-	TRBJ2-5	CTSSLQRGAGETQYF	TGCACCAGCAGCCTCCAGCGGGGGGCGGGAGAGACCCAGTACTTC
-	16	TRBV28	-	TRBJ1-3	CASSDPRGGSGNTIYF	TGTGCCAGCAGTGACCCAAGGGGGGGCTCTGGAAACACCATATATTTT
-	15	TRBV7-2	-	TRBJ1-2	CASSTGGLGNYGYTF	TGTGCCAGCAGTACCGGAGGGTTGGGTAACTATGGCTACACCTTC
-	14	TRBV18	-	TRBJ2-3	CASSPGATTDTQYF	TGTGCCAGCTCACCGGGGGCGACCACAGATACGCAGTATTTT
-	15	TRBV9	-	TRBJ1-5	CASSPDPGGGQPQHF	TGTGCCAGCAGCCCAGATCCAGGTGGGGGCCAGCCCCAGCATTTT
-	15	TRBV6-5	-	TRBJ1-5	CASSLGGGTNQPQHF	TGTGCCAGCAGTCTCGGGGGGGGGACCAATCAGCCCCAGCATTTT
-	18	TRBV7-2	TRBD2	TRBJ2-5	CASSKGLAGGAYQETQYF	TGTGCCAGCAGCAAAGGACTAGCGGGGGGTGCGTACCAAGAGACCCAGTACTTC
few	15	TRBV7-3	TRBD2	TRBJ2-7	CASSPDGGRLYEQYF	TGTGCCAGCAGCCCCGACGGGGGGAGGCTCTACGAGCAGTACTTC
-	14	TRBV6-5	-	TRBJ2-3	CASRTQERTDTQYF	TGTGCCTCTAGAACACAGGAACGCACAGATACGCAGTATTTT
-	13	TRBV3-1/TRBV3-2	-	TRBJ1-2	CASSQDKRSGYTF	TGTGCCAGCAGCCAAGATAAGAGATCCGGCTACACCTTC
-	13	TRBV28	-	TRBJ2-1	CAGKTQGWDEQFF	TGTGCCGGCAAAACCCAGGGCTGGGATGAGCAGTTCTTC
-	15	TRBV29-1	TRBD1	TRBJ2-7	CSVSPIGGSLSEQYF	TGCAGCGTCTCTCCTATAGGGGGCAGTTTGTCCGAGCAGTACTTC
-	16	TRBV7-3	-	TRBJ2-2	CASSPSVADYTGELFF	TGTGCCAGCAGCCCCTCGGTCGCAGACTACACCGGGGAGCTGTTTTTT
-	14	TRBV27	-	TRBJ2-1	CASSFWGAYNEQFF	TGTGCCAGCAGTTTTTGGGGAGCCTACAATGAGCAGTTCTTC
-	17	TRBV4-1	TRBD2	TRBJ2-3	CASSQETTSGGADTQYF	TGCGCCAGCAGCCAAGAGACGACTAGCGGGGGGGCAGATACGCAGTATTTT